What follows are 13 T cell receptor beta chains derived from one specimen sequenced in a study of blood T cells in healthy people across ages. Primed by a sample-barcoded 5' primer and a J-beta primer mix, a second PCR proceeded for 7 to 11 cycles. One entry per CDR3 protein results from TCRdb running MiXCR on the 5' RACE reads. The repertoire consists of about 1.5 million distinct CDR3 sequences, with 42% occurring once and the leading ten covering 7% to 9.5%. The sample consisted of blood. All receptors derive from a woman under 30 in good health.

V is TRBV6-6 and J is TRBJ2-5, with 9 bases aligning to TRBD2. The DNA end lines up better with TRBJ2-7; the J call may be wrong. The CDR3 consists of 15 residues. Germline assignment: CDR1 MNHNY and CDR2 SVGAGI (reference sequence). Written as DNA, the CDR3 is TGTGCCAGCAGCGGTAAATGGCGGGGGGGATTCGAGCAGTACTTC. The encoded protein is CASSGKWRGGFEQYF.

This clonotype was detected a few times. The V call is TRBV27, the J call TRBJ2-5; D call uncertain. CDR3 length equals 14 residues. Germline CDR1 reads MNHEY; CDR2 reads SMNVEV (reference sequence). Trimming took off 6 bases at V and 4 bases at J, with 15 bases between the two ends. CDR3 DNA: TGTGCCAGCAGCCCCGCGCTGGACCGAGAGACCCAGTACTTC. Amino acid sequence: CASSPALDRETQYF.

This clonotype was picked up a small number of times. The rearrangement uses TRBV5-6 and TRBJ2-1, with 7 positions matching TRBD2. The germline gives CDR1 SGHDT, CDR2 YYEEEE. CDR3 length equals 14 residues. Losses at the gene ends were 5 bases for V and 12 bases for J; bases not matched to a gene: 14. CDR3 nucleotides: TGTGCCAGCAGATTCTCCGGGACGCCGGGGGGGCAGTTCTTC. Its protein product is CASRFSGTPGGQFF.

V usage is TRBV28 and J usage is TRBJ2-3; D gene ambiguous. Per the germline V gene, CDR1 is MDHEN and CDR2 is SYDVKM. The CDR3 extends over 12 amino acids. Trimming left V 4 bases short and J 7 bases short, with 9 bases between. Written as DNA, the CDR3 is TGTGCCAGCAGTTCTCAGACGAATACGCAGTATTTT. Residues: CASSSQTNTQYF.

The DNA for the CDR3 is TGTGCCAGCAGCCAAGGGACCCGGAACACCGGGGAGCTGTTTTTT. Protein sequence: CASSQGTRNTGELFF. The V call is TRBV3-1, the J call TRBJ2-2; unclear D gene. This CDR3 comprises 15 residues. The germline gives CDR1 LGHDT, CDR2 YNNKEL (reference sequence). Trimming pared 1 base from V and 1 base from J, leaving 7 bases between.

DNA for the CDR3: TGCAGTGCTTCCATAGCGGGAGGGCATGAGACCCAGTACTTC. Translation: CSASIAGGHETQYF. J is TRBJ2-5 and V is TRBV20-1; TRBD2 aligns across 11 bases. V was pared by 5 bases and J by 5 bases, with 7 bases of the junction left unmatched. The CDR3 runs 14 residues. Germline CDR1 is DFQATT and CDR2 is SNEGSKA (reference sequence).

The CDR3: CATSSSYVGEQFF. CDR3 nucleotides: TGTGCCACCAGCAGTTCCTATGTTGGCGAGCAGTTCTTC. The V gene is TRBV15, the J gene TRBJ2-1; D is undetermined. Germline V gene lookup returns CDR1 LNHNV and CDR2 YYDKDF (reference sequence). V lost 3 bases and J lost 10, with 13 bases in between. This CDR3 region has 13 residues.

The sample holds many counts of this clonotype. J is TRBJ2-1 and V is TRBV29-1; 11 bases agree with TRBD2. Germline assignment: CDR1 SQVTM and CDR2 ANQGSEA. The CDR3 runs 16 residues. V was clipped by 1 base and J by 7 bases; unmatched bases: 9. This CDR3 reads CSVEGKTSGSQNEQFF. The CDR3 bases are TGCAGCGTTGAAGGTAAAACTAGCGGGAGTCAGAATGAGCAGTTCTTC.

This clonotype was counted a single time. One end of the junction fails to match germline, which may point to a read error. This CDR3 reads CASSSFRTSGTYSEQFF. The CDR3 nucleotides read TGTGCCAGCAGTTCCTTCCGGACTAGCGGAACCTACAGTGAGCAGTTCTTC. This chain joins TRBV12-3 or TRBV12-4 and TRBJ2-1; 10 nucleotides match TRBD2. The CDR3 runs to 17 residues.

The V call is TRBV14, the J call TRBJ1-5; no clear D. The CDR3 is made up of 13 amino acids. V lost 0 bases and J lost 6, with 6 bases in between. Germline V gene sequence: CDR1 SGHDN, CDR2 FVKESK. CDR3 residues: CASSQDMFQPQHF. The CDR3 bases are TGTGCCAGCAGCCAAGATATGTTTCAGCCCCAGCATTTT.

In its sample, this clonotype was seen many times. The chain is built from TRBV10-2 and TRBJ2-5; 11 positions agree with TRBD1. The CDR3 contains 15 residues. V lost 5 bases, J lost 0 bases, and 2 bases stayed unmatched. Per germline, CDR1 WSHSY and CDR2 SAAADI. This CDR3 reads CASSRTGGYQETQYF. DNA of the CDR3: TGCGCCAGCAGTAGGACAGGGGGCTACCAAGAGACCCAGTACTTC.

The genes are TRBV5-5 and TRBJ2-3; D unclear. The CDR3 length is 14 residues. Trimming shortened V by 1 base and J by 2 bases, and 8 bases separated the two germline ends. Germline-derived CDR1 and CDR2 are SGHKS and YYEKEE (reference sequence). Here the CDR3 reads CASSLYADTDTQYF. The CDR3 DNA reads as TGTGCCAGCAGCTTGTACGCGGACACAGATACGCAGTATTTT.

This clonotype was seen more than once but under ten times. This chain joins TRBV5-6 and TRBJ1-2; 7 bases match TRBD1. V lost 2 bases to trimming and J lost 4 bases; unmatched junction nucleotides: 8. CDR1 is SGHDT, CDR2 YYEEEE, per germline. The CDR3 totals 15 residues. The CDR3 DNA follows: TGTGCCAGCAGCTTTGACAGGGCACCTCTCTATGGCTACACCTTC. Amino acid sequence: CASSFDRAPLYGYTF.